Below are 27 T cell receptor beta chains sequenced from a single sample in a study of blood T cell repertoires in COVID-19. The protocol was immunoSEQ multiplex PCR, while the TCRdb copy is restricted to in-frame clones and leaves out a portion. The repertoire has more than 150,000 clones, around 84% of them found once; the top ten carry under 15%. Sequenced sample: peripheral blood. Receptors originate from a man in his thirties or forties with active or convalescent COVID-19.

The V and J genes are TRBV10-1 and TRBJ1-1, with D hard to call. Germline V lookup: CDR1 WNHNN, CDR2 SYGVQD (reference sequence). The CDR3 has 13 amino acids. The V and J ends lost 2 bases and 6 bases respectively, with 10 bases between them. CDR3 sequence: CASSENLISEAFF. In DNA, the CDR3 is TGCGCCAGCAGTGAGAACTTAATCTCTGAAGCTTTCTTT.

The genes are TRBV19 and TRBJ2-2, with a tentative D call TRBD2 (6 bases). The CDR3 covers 16 residues. Per germline, CDR1 LNHDA and CDR2 SQIVND (reference sequence). Trimming removed 5 bases at V and 0 bases at J, with 13 bases between. The CDR3: CASSHAVAANTGELFF. CDR3 coding DNA: TGTGCCAGTAGTCACGCGGTAGCGGCGAACACCGGGGAGCTGTTTTTT. Full variable domain (outside the CDR3, taken from reference TRBV19 and TRBJ2-2): DGGITQSPKYLFRKEGQNVTLSCEQNLNHDAMYWYRQDPGQGLRLIYYSQIVNDFQKGDIAEGYSVSREKKESFPLTVTSAQKNPTAFYLCASSHAVAANTGELFFGEGSRLTVL.

The rearrangement links TRBV6-2 or TRBV6-3 to TRBJ2-3; TRBD1 might be the D (5 bases). The germline V and J ends were trimmed by 5 bases and 2 bases, with 11 bases remaining between them. This CDR3 comprises 14 residues. CDR1 MNHEY and CDR2 SVGEGT come from the germline V gene. The CDR3 bases are TGTGCCAGCAGTCGCACAGGTTCCACAGATACGCAGTATTTT. This gives the protein CASSRTGSTDTQYF.

The V gene is TRBV5-4, the J gene TRBJ2-5, with 9 bases matching TRBD2. V shed 3 bases and J 1 base; nucleotides not matched to a gene: 7. This CDR3 is 16 amino acids long. The germline CDR1 and CDR2 sequences are SGHNT and YYREEE (reference sequence). The CDR3 DNA is TGTGCCAGCAGCTCCGCGGGGGGGGTCACCCAAGAGACCCAGTACTTC. Amino acid sequence: CASSSAGGVTQETQYF.

V and J are TRBV6-5 and TRBJ2-7; 8 bases fit TRBD2. This CDR3 spans 13 amino acids. Per germline, CDR1 MNHEY and CDR2 SVGAGI. V lost 6 bases to trimming and J lost 3 bases; unmatched junction nucleotides: 4. The CDR3 region has the DNA TGTGCCAGCAGAGGCAGCGGGAGCTACGAGCAGTACTTC. Translating gives CASRGSGSYEQYF.

In nucleotides, the CDR3 is TGTGCCAGCAGCTTAGTGGGGGGGATCCTCTCCTACGAGCAGTACTTC. Translated: CASSLVGGILSYEQYF. The rearrangement uses TRBV7-2 and TRBJ2-7; 7 bases match TRBD2. CDR3 length equals 16 residues. The trim removed 1 base at V and 0 bases at J, leaving 6 bases unmatched. Germline CDR1 SGHTA, CDR2 FQGNSA.

The chain links TRBV27 to TRBJ2-7, with 12 nucleotides matching TRBD2. With 6 bases clipped from V and 4 bases from J, the junction kept 10 bases outside the gene matches. The germline V gene encodes CDR1 MNHEY and CDR2 SMNVEV (reference sequence). The CDR3 is 16 amino acids. This chain's CDR3 is CASSAPTSGSRYEQYF. CDR3 sequence (DNA): TGTGCCAGCAGCGCCCCGACTAGCGGGAGTAGGTACGAGCAGTACTTC.

The V and J genes are TRBV21-1 and TRBJ2-7; the table assigns TRBD1, which was not confirmed against the DNA. TRBV21-1 is a listed pseudogene. CDR3 size: 18 residues. CDR3 nucleotide sequence: TGTGCCAGCAGCAAAGTCCCTCGGGGGCAACAGGGGCGTCGCGAGCAGTACTTC. It yields the protein CASSKVPRGQQGRREQYF.

The rearrangement links TRBV6-5 to TRBJ2-7, with 9 bases identical to TRBD1. Germline V lookup: CDR1 MNHEY, CDR2 SVGAGI. The CDR3 is made up of 14 amino acids. V shed 6 bases, J shed 3 bases, and the junction held 6 bases outside the gene matches. In DNA form, the CDR3 reads TGTGCCAGCAGGGGACAGGGTAGTCACTACGAGCAGTACTTC. Translation gives CASRGQGSHYEQYF.

This chain joins TRBV6-5 and TRBJ1-2, with 9 bases that match TRBD1. V shed 6 bases and J 2 bases; nucleotides not matched to a gene: 4. Germline V gene data show CDR1 as MNHEY and CDR2 as SVGAGI. CDR3 size: 14 residues. DNA of the CDR3: TGTGCCAGCAGGCCAGGACAGGGGAACTATGGCTACACCTTC. Translating it yields CASRPGQGNYGYTF.

This rearrangement joins TRBV2 to TRBJ2-3; D is ambiguous. The germline V and J ends were trimmed by 7 bases and 2 bases, with 13 bases remaining between them. This CDR3 region has 14 residues. Germline V gene sequence: CDR1 SNHLY, CDR2 FYNNEI. For the CDR3, the DNA is TGTGCCAGCAAGGCCAACAGCCCCACAGATACGCAGTATTTT. Protein: CASKANSPTDTQYF. Drawing the rest from reference TRBV2 and TRBJ2-3, the complete variable domain is EPEVTQTPSHQVTQMGQEVILRCVPISNHLYFYWYRQILGQKVEFLVSFYNNEISEKSEIFDDQFSVERPDGSNFTLKIRSTKLEDSAMYFCASKANSPTDTQYFGPGTRLTVL.

The chain joins TRBV7-9 to TRBJ2-2; D is undetermined. The CDR3 loop spans 14 amino acids. Trimming took off 5 bases at V and 4 bases at J, with 11 bases between the two ends. In germline, CDR1 is SEHNR, CDR2 FQNEAQ (reference sequence). CDR3 nucleotide sequence: TGTGCCAGCAGCCCTGACGGGTTCACCGGGGAGCTGTTTTTT. As protein: CASSPDGFTGELFF.

The chain recombines TRBV5-4 with TRBJ1-5; maybe TRBD1 (5 bases). Per germline, CDR1 SGHNT and CDR2 YYREEE (reference sequence). V lost 0 bases, J lost 3 bases, and 7 bases lay in between. The CDR3 is 14 residues long. CDR3 in amino acids: CASSLDRNNQPQHF. The CDR3, as DNA: TGTGCCAGCAGCTTGGACAGGAACAATCAGCCCCAGCATTTT.

This chain uses TRBV11-2 with TRBJ1-2; 8 nucleotides line up with TRBD1. This CDR3 is built from 15 residues. With V trimmed by 3 bases and J by 7 bases, 10 bases remained unmatched. CDR1 and CDR2 (germline): SGHAT, FQNNGV. This CDR3 reads CASSFGRGRVSGYTF. Here the CDR3 DNA reads TGTGCCAGCAGCTTTGGCAGGGGGCGGGTATCTGGCTACACCTTC.

Note on this clone: This CDR3 is also generated by other DNA sequences in the sample. The chain recombines TRBV12-3 or TRBV12-4 with TRBJ2-7; no clear D gene. The CDR3 runs 11 residues. The V and J ends lost 6 bases and 1 base respectively, with 4 bases between them. This chain's CDR3 is CASSSSYEQYF. The DNA of the CDR3 is TGTGCCAGCAGCTCGTCCTACGAGCAGTACTTC.

DNA of the CDR3: TGTGCCAGCAGCTTAAAAGCGGGGGGGCAGGGTGAGCAGTTCTTC. Translated, it gives CASSLKAGGQGEQFF. This chain uses TRBV7-9 with TRBJ2-1; TRBD2 matches 10 bases. The germline V gene has CDR1 SEHNR and CDR2 FQNEAQ (reference sequence). The CDR3 runs to 15 residues. J gave up 9 bases and V 2 bases, and 7 bases lay outside the gene matches.

This clone appeared a single time. The chain links TRBV6-1 to TRBJ2-3, with 11 bases matching TRBD2. The CDR3 spans 19 residues. CDR1 and CDR2 (germline): MNHNS, SASEGT. V lost 0 bases, J lost 2 bases, and 10 bases stayed unmatched. CDR3 protein: CASSEAHRASGRYTDTQYF. The CDR3 DNA follows: TGTGCCAGCAGTGAAGCGCACAGAGCTAGCGGGAGGTACACAGATACGCAGTATTTT.

The V gene is TRBV24-1, the J gene TRBJ2-1; unclear D gene. The CDR3 runs 15 residues. CDR1 is KGHDR, CDR2 SFDVKD, per germline. V was pared by 3 bases and J by 0 bases, with 8 bases between. CDR3 DNA sequence: TGTGCCACCAGTGATATACGGAGCTCCTACAATGAGCAGTTCTTC. Translating gives CATSDIRSSYNEQFF.

The chain joins TRBV10-3 to TRBJ1-3; D gene ambiguous. This CDR3 is built from 11 residues. Germline loops: CDR1 ENHRY, CDR2 SYGVKD. Trimming took off 6 bases at V and 4 bases at J, with 4 bases between the two ends. The CDR3 spells CAISAGNTIYF. DNA of the CDR3: TGTGCCATCAGCGCGGGAAACACCATATATTTT.

To note about this clone: This sample includes further DNA sequences coding for the same CDR3. The chain uses TRBV12-3 or TRBV12-4 and TRBJ2-1; perhaps TRBD1 as D (6 bases). Trimming stripped 3 bases from V and 8 bases from J, with 11 bases between. This CDR3 comprises 13 residues. Here the CDR3 reads CASSLFEGDEQFF. The CDR3 nucleotides read TGTGCCAGCAGTTTGTTTGAGGGGGATGAGCAGTTCTTC.

The chain carries TRBV27 and TRBJ1-4; weak D call: TRBD1 (6 bases). This CDR3 has 16 residues. With 5 bases removed from V and 8 bases from J, the gap between germline ends came to 21 bases. CDR1 and CDR2 from the germline V gene are MNHEY and SMNVEV (reference sequence). The CDR3 bases are TGTGCCAGCAGTCCTGGGGGCGGCAGGACCCCAGAAAAACTGTTTTTT. Amino acids: CASSPGGGRTPEKLFF.

This clone appeared a few times. J is TRBJ1-1 and V is TRBV5-1; 11 positions agree with TRBD1. With V trimmed by 1 base and J by 2 bases, 4 bases remained unmatched. CDR1 is SGHRS and CDR2 is YFSETQ in the germline V gene. The CDR3 contains 16 residues. CDR3 in DNA: TGCGCCAGCAGCTTGAGGACAGGGGGCCTAAACACTGAAGCTTTCTTT. Encoded protein: CASSLRTGGLNTEAFF.

This clone has just a few counts. The chain links TRBV7-8 to TRBJ1-3, with 7 positions matching TRBD1. Germline CDR1 SGHVS, CDR2 FQNEAQ. J gave up 0 bases and V 5 bases, and 19 bases lay outside the gene matches. The CDR3 totals 20 residues. This chain's CDR3 is CASSQPGTAKVGLSGNTIYF. For the CDR3, the DNA is TGTGCCAGCAGCCAACCCGGGACAGCTAAAGTTGGACTCTCTGGAAACACCATATATTTT.

V gene TRBV5-5 combines with J gene TRBJ1-1, with D unresolved. The CDR3 consists of 12 residues. Trimming left V 4 bases short and J 4 bases short, with 8 bases between. CDR1 SGHKS and CDR2 YYEKEE come from the germline V gene (reference sequence). The CDR3 spells CASSPGGTEAFF. The DNA for the CDR3 is TGTGCCAGCAGCCCCGGTGGCACTGAAGCTTTCTTT.

The genes are TRBV4-1 and TRBJ2-2; TRBD1 matches 10 bases. Looked up from germline, CDR1 is MGHRA and CDR2 is YSYEKL. Trimming removed 4 bases from V and 3 bases from J; junction bases left unmatched: 8. The CDR3 runs 17 residues. The CDR3, as DNA: TGCGCCAGCAGCCTTTCCCGGGACAGGGGATACACCGGGGAGCTGTTTTTT. Translating it yields CASSLSRDRGYTGELFF.

The genes are TRBV7-9 and TRBJ1-2, with 9 bases that match TRBD1. The ends lost 1 base at V and 1 base at J; junction bases unmatched: 1. CDR1 is SEHNR, CDR2 FQNEAQ, per germline (reference sequence). There are 15 residues in the CDR3. For the CDR3, the DNA is TGTGCCAGCAGCTTAGGGACAGGGGATAACTATGGCTACACCTTC. Residues: CASSLGTGDNYGYTF. Combining the CDR3 with reference TRBV7-9 and TRBJ1-2 gives the whole variable domain DTGVSQNPRHKITKRGQNVTFRCDPISEHNRLYWYRQTLGQGPEFLTYFQNEAQLEKSRLLSDRFSAERPKGSFSTLEIQRTEQGDSAMYLCASSLGTGDNYGYTFGSGTRLTVV.

V gene TRBV2 combines with J gene TRBJ2-5; 8 nucleotides match TRBD1. The CDR3 is made up of 15 amino acids. Germline CDR1 is SNHLY and CDR2 is FYNNEI. V lost 6 bases, J lost 5 bases, and 11 bases stayed unmatched. The CDR3 region is CASRGPQGAGETQYF. The CDR3 nucleotides are TGTGCCAGCAGGGGCCCCCAGGGGGCCGGGGAGACCCAGTACTTC.